The rows below give T cell receptor beta chains drawn from one sample of a study of T-cell memory formation after mild COVID-19. One entry per CDR3 protein, called by TCRdb with MiXCR from the 5' RACE reads. This table has some 43,000 distinct CDR3 sequences, around 6.1% appearing once. The sample consisted of PBMCs or a T cell subset sorted from them (not recorded which). The receptor set was obtained from an adult who had mild COVID-19 (a few samples of this study predate the infection). Cell type and time point are not known. Both conserved end residues are part of each CDR3. The D gene is left open where the match is weak. The size of a clone is reported for some rows only, either as once, few or many, or as a class for expanded clones.

j_call: TRBJ1-5
clone_size: .
v_call: TRBV15
d_call: .
cdr3_nt: TGTGCCACCAGCAGAGATCGGGGGCCCGAGCCCCAGCATTTT
cdr3_aa: CATSRDRGPEPQHF

j_call: TRBJ2-2
clone_size: many
v_call: TRBV24-1
d_call: .
cdr3_nt: TGTGCCACCGCTCCCCTACTTACCTCCGGGGAGCTGTTTTTT
cdr3_aa: CATAPLLTSGELFF

j_call: TRBJ2-6
clone_size: many
v_call: TRBV6-2/TRBV6-3
d_call: .
cdr3_nt: TGTGCCAGCAGACCACAGGCAAGCGGGGCCAACGTCCTGACTTTC
cdr3_aa: CASRPQASGANVLTF

j_call: TRBJ1-2
clone_size: many
v_call: TRBV5-1
d_call: .
cdr3_nt: TGCGCCAGCAGCTTGGAGACCCACTCCGGTGGCTACACCTTC
cdr3_aa: CASSLETHSGGYTF

j_call: TRBJ1-1
clone_size: many
v_call: TRBV25-1
d_call: .
cdr3_nt: TGTGCCAGCAGTCCCCCAGCTTTGAACACTGAAGCTTTCTTT
cdr3_aa: CASSPPALNTEAFF

j_call: TRBJ2-1
clone_size: .
v_call: TRBV30
d_call: .
cdr3_nt: TGTGCCTGGAGTCCGCGGGGCACCTACAATGAGCAGTTATTC
cdr3_aa: CAWSPRGTYNEQLF

j_call: TRBJ2-3
clone_size: many
v_call: TRBV28
d_call: .
cdr3_nt: TGTGCCAGCAGTTCCTCTGCACTTGGGGATACGCAGTATTTT
cdr3_aa: CASSSSALGDTQYF

j_call: TRBJ2-5
clone_size: few
v_call: TRBV3-2
d_call: .
cdr3_nt: TGTGCCAGCAGCCAAGGGACTTTACAAGAGACCCAGTACTTC
cdr3_aa: CASSQGTLQETQYF

j_call: TRBJ1-4
clone_size: few
v_call: TRBV4-1
d_call: .
cdr3_nt: TGCGCCAGCAGCCAAGATGGCAGAGATGAAAAACTGTTTTTT
cdr3_aa: CASSQDGRDEKLFF

j_call: TRBJ2-2
clone_size: many
v_call: TRBV6-2/TRBV6-3
d_call: .
cdr3_nt: TGTGGAATCTCCGCGAACACCGGGGAGCTGTTTTTT
cdr3_aa: CGISANTGELFF

j_call: TRBJ1-1
clone_size: .
v_call: TRBV7-2
d_call: .
cdr3_nt: TGTGCCAGCAGCTTAACAACCGTAATGAACACTGAAGCTTTCTTT
cdr3_aa: CASSLTTVMNTEAFF

j_call: TRBJ2-2
clone_size: few
v_call: TRBV6-4
d_call: TRBD1
cdr3_nt: TGTGCCAGCAGTGTACCCGACAGGGCGGCCGGGGAGCTGTTTTTT
cdr3_aa: CASSVPDRAAGELFF

j_call: TRBJ2-7
clone_size: .
v_call: TRBV2
d_call: .
cdr3_nt: TGTGCCAGCAGTGAAGGGTTCTACGAGCAGTACTTC
cdr3_aa: CASSEGFYEQYF

j_call: TRBJ2-2
clone_size: few
v_call: TRBV5-1
d_call: TRBD1
cdr3_nt: TGCGCCAGCAGCTTGTGGGCCGGGACAGGCCACACCGGGGAGCTGATTTTT
cdr3_aa: CASSLWAGTGHTGELIF

j_call: TRBJ1-1
clone_size: many
v_call: TRBV12-3/TRBV12-4
d_call: .
cdr3_nt: TGTGCCAGCAGTTTATCTATGAACACTGAAGCTTTCTTT
cdr3_aa: CASSLSMNTEAFF

j_call: TRBJ2-5
clone_size: many
v_call: TRBV5-1
d_call: .
cdr3_nt: TGCGCCAGCAGCTTGGTGTATCCTGGGGTGAAAGAGACCCAGTACTTC
cdr3_aa: CASSLVYPGVKETQYF

j_call: TRBJ2-7
clone_size: many
v_call: TRBV18
d_call: .
cdr3_nt: TGTGCCAGCTCACCACCGGGTCAGGGGTCCTACGAGCAGTACTTC
cdr3_aa: CASSPPGQGSYEQYF

j_call: TRBJ2-7
clone_size: .
v_call: TRBV7-2
d_call: .
cdr3_nt: TGTGCCAGCAGCTTAGCGAACAGGGCAAGGACTAACTCCTACGAGCAGTACTTC
cdr3_aa: CASSLANRARTNSYEQYF